These T cell receptor beta chains were read from a single sample in a study of T cell repertoires in cytomegalovirus infection. TCRdb called the reads again in MiXCR, with one record for every CDR3 protein. This sample has over 45,000 distinct CDR3 sequences, with about a fifth found just once. These receptors have no identified antigens. Here the sequenced sample was CD8+ T cells from cultured PBMCs, taken from culture after CMV antigen stimulation. These receptors were collected from a human donor in good health (CMV status not recorded). Some clones in this sample may be carry-over from other donors' samples. Each CDR3 is given with its conserved first and last residue. The D gene is left open where the match is weak. A row's size may be missing; if present it is once, few, many or a size class.

v_gene: TRBV7-9; abundance: .; d_gene: .; j_gene: TRBJ1-6; CDR3nt: TGTGCCAGCGGAGGAGGGCCCGCGTTTGGTAATTCACCCCTCCACTTT; CDR3aa: CASGGGPAFGNSPLHF
v_gene: TRBV7-9; abundance: .; d_gene: TRBD2; j_gene: TRBJ2-7; CDR3nt: TGTGCCAGCAGCTCCCTTTGGCGGGGGGGTGTCTACGAGCAGTACTTC; CDR3aa: CASSSLWRGGVYEQYF
v_gene: TRBV6-2/TRBV6-3; abundance: .; d_gene: .; j_gene: TRBJ1-5; CDR3nt: TGTGCCAGCAGCTGGTCTGGGCCCCAGCATTTT; CDR3aa: CASSWSGPQHF
v_gene: TRBV7-2; abundance: few; d_gene: .; j_gene: TRBJ2-5; CDR3nt: TGTGCCAGCAGCTTAGTGGCCAGGGCCCAACAAGAGACCCAGTACTTC; CDR3aa: CASSLVARAQQETQYF
v_gene: TRBV27; abundance: few; d_gene: TRBD1; j_gene: TRBJ2-3; CDR3nt: TGTGCCAGCAGCCGTCTACAGGGGCCCACAGATACGCAGTATTTT; CDR3aa: CASSRLQGPTDTQYF
v_gene: TRBV7-2; abundance: few; d_gene: .; j_gene: TRBJ2-1; CDR3nt: TGTGCCAGCAGCTTTAATCCGTCCTGGGCGGGAAGTAGCAATGAGCAGTTCTTC; CDR3aa: CASSFNPSWAGSSNEQFF
v_gene: TRBV2; abundance: .; d_gene: .; j_gene: TRBJ2-1; CDR3nt: TGTGTCTCGACGGGCAGGCCCTACAATGAGCAGTTCTTC; CDR3aa: CVSTGRPYNEQFF
v_gene: TRBV12-3/TRBV12-4; abundance: few; d_gene: TRBD2; j_gene: TRBJ2-7; CDR3nt: TGTGCCAGCAGTGGCACGACTAGCGGCCCCTACGAGCAGTACTTC; CDR3aa: CASSGTTSGPYEQYF
v_gene: TRBV4-1; abundance: .; d_gene: .; j_gene: TRBJ2-7; CDR3nt: TGCGCCAGCAGCCAAGTAACTAGCCCCCACGAGCAGTACTTC; CDR3aa: CASSQVTSPHEQYF
v_gene: TRBV7-9; abundance: .; d_gene: .; j_gene: TRBJ2-2; CDR3nt: TGTGCCAGCAGCTCCCGGGACCAGAACACCGGGGAGCTGTTTTTT; CDR3aa: CASSSRDQNTGELFF
v_gene: TRBV19; abundance: .; d_gene: TRBD1; j_gene: TRBJ1-2; CDR3nt: TGTGCCAGTACCCCGACAGGGATGGACGGCTACACCTTC; CDR3aa: CASTPTGMDGYTF